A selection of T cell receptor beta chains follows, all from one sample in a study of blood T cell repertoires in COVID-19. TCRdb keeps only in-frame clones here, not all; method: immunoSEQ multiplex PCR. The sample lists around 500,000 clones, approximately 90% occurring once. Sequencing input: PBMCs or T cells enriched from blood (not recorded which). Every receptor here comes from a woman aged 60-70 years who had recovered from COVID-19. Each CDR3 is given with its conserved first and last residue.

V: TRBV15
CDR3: CATSRDRVGTLQPQHF

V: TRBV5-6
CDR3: CASSLGSGWNTEAFF

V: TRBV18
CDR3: CASSPGGDQETQYF

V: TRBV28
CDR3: CAYGTGDYSNQPQHF

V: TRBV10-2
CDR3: CASSERRNTEAFF

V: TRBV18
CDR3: CASSPGLAGGRTDTQYF

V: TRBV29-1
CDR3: CSVEDDLVAGAASTDTQYF

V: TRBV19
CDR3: CASIPPGRGNTEAFF

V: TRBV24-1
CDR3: CATSDQRGTDTQYF

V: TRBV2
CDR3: CASSIGGNSNQPQHF

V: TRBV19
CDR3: CASSAGQGQPQHF

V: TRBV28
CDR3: CASSLDRVRAFF

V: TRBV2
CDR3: CASSEAPLIAGRNEQFF

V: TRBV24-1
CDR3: CATSEAGTGVTGELFF

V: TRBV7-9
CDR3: CASSGEPVNSPLHF

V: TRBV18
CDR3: CASSPGQGRETQYF

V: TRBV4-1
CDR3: CASSQGGTGLETEAFF

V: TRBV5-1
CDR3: CASSSDINYGYTF

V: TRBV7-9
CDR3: CASSKGAGSNQPQHF

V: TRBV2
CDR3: CASRLTATNEKLFF

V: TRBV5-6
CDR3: CASSWNSNYGYTF

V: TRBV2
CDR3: CASSEQRGVSYNEQFF

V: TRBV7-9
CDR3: CASSLAFTVIASGANVLTF

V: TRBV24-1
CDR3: CATSDWTSGGYEQYF

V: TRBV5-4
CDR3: CASSLDGKKLFF

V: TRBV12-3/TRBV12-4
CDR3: CASSFMQKNIQYF

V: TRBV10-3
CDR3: CAISGGLGDYGYTF

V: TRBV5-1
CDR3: CASSLGLPGQYNSPLHF

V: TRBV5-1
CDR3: CASSLAGENYGYTF

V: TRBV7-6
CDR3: CASSSQVGSSYNSPLHF

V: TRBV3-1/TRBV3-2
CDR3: CASSQAGGNQPQHF

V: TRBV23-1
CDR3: CASSQYGGLGYTF

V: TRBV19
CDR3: CATISPGQSEKLFF

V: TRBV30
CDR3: CAWSPAKNIQYF

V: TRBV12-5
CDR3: CASGSHHSSGANVLTF

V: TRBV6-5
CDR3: CASKGQGAYEQYF

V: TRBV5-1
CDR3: CASSLAAGSGANVLTF

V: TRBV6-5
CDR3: CASRGTGGNEKLFF

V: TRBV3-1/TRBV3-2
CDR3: CASSRDLGTGQSTIYF

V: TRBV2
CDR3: CASTPWGTGGYGYTF

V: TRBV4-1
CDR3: CASSPGFLNTEAFF

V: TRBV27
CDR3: CASSQGWGVRSDGYTF

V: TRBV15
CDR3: CATSRGRGRGEKLFF

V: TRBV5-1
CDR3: CASSLAPQPQHF

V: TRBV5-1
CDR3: CASSQAGQGFYGYTF

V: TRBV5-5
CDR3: CASSKGEVNTEAFF

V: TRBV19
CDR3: CASSISGGVYNEQFF

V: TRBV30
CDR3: CAWSRDRGSYNEQFF

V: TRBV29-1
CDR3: CSALDRANEKLFF

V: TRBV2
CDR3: CASSEYQGHYGYTF

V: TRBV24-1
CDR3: CATSDFGRGGTDTQYF

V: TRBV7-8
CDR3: CASSFFPRQALNTEAFF

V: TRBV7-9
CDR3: CASSSSRDWPLEQYF

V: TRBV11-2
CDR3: CASSHTGAEAFF

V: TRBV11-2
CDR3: CASSHPGQGLGYTF

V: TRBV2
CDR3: CARGGTGVNSPLHF

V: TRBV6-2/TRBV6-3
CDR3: CASSTQPPTGNYGYTF

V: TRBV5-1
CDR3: CASSSLLSGGALNEQFF

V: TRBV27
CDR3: CASSLSGRIKNEKLFF